This T cell receptor beta chain was observed in a study of blood T cell repertoires in COVID-19. Overall study context: PBMCs, B-cell-depleted T cells, or T cells were the source of the cDNA or gDNA that made up the material.

This clone appeared once. Authors' methods: Researchers report that nucleated cell counts were estimated from reference gene primer amplification. Profiling relied on immunoSEQ multiplex PCR, and the TCRdb table lists in-frame clones only, not all of them. Clone size and the V and J calls come from that table; the DNA yielded D and trimming. The sample lists 340,000 or so clones, roughly 91% occurring once. This CDR3 comprises 15 residues. Between the trimmed V and J ends, which lost 1 base and 4 bases, there was a span of 16 bases. The germline gives CDR1 GTSNPN, CDR2 SVGIG (reference sequence). This receptor was taken from a man between 45 and 60 years old with active or convalescent COVID-19. The specimen sequenced was peripheral blood. The chain has TRBV30 and TRBJ1-1; D is possibly TRBD1 (5 bases). CDR3 sequence (DNA): TGTGCCTGGAGTGATGACAGTTGGAAGGGCACTGAAGCTTTCTTT. It is translated as CAWSDDSWKGTEAFF.